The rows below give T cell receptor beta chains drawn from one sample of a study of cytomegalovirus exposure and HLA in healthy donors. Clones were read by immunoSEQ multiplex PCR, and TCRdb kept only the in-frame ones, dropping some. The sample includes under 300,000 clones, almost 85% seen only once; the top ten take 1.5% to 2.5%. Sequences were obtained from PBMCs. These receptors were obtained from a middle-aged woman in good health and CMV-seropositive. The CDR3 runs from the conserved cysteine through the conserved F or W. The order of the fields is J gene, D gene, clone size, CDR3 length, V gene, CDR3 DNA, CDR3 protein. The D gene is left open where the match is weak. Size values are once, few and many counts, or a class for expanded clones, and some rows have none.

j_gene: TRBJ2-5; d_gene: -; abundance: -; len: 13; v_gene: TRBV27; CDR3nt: TGTGCCAGCAGTTTAAGCAGGGGAGAGACCCAGTACTTC; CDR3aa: CASSLSRGETQYF
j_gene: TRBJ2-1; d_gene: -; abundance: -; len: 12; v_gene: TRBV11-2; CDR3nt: TGTGCCAGCAGCCCCGGGGGTCTTGAGCAGTTCTTC; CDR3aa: CASSPGGLEQFF
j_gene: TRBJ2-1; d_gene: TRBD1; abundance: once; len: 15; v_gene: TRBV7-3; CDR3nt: TGTGCCAGCAGTTCCGGGACAGGGCTGATCTATGAGCAGTTCTTC; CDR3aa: CASSSGTGLIYEQFF
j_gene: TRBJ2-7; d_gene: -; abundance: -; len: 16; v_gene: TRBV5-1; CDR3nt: TGCGCCAGCAGCTTGGATTTTGGGGAGCTCGTCTACGAGCAGTACTTC; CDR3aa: CASSLDFGELVYEQYF
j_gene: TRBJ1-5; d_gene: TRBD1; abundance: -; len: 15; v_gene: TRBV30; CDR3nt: TGTGCCTGGAGTATACAGGGGGCGAGGAATCAGCCCCAGCATTTT; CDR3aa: CAWSIQGARNQPQHF
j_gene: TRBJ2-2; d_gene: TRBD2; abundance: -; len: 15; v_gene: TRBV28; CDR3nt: TGTGCCACCCAAGGCGGGAGCCTTGGCACCGGGGAGCTGTTTTTT; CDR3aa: CATQGGSLGTGELFF
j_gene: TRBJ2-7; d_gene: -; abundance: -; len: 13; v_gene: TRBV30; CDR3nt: TGTGCCTGGACCCCAGGGTCCTCCTACGAGCAGTACTTC; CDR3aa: CAWTPGSSYEQYF
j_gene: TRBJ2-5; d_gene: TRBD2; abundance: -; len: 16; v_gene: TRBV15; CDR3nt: TGTGCCACCAGCAGAGGAGCTAGCGGGAGGCAAGAGACCCAGTACTTC; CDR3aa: CATSRGASGRQETQYF
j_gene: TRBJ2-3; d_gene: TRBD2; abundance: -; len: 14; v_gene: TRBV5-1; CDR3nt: TGCGCCAGCAGCTTACTAGCGGGCACAGATACGCAGTATTTT; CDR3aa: CASSLLAGTDTQYF
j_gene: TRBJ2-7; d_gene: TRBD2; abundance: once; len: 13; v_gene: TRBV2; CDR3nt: TGTGCCAGCAGTCCGGGCGGGGGGGGCGAGCAGTACTTC; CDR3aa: CASSPGGGGEQYF
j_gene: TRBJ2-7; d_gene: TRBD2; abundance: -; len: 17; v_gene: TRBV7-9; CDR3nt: TGTTCCAGCAGCTTACTTACCGGGCGGGAGGGCTCCTACGAGCAGTACTTC; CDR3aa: CSSSLLTGREGSYEQYF
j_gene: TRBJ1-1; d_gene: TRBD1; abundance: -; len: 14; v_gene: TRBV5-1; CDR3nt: TGCGCCAGCAGCTCGACAGGGGTCAACACTGAAGCTTTCTTT; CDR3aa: CASSSTGVNTEAFF
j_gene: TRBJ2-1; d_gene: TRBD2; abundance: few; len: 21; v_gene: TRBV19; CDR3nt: TGTGCCAGTAGCTATCGAACAGGGTTGGGACTAGCGGACAGCTCCTACAATGAGCAGTTCTTC; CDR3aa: CASSYRTGLGLADSSYNEQFF
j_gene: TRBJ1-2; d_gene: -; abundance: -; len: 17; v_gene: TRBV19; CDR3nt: TGTGCCAGTAGTGCTCACAGGGATCCAGAGATTAACTATGGCTACACCTTC; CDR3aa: CASSAHRDPEINYGYTF
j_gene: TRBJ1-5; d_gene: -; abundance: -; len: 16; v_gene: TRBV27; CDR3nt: TGTGCCAGCAGTTTAACAGGATACCTTAGCAATCAGCCCCAGCATTTT; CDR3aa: CASSLTGYLSNQPQHF
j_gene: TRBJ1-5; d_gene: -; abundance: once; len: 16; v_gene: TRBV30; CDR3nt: TGTGCCTGGAGTTGGTCGGGAGTCGATAGCAATCAGCCCCAGCATTTT; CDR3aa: CAWSWSGVDSNQPQHF
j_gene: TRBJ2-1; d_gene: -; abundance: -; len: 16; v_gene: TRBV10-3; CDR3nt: TGTGCCATCAGTGAGTCAAGAGTGGCGGCCGGGGATGAGCAGTTCTTC; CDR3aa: CAISESRVAAGDEQFF
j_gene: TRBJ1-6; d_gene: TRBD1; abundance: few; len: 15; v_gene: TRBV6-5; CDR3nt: TGTGCCAGCAGGCTCGGGACAGGGCATAATTCACCCCTCCACTTT; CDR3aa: CASRLGTGHNSPLHF
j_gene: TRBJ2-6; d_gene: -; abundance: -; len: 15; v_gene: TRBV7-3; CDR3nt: TGTGCCAGCAGCCATCTCAGCTCTGGGGCCAACGTCCTGACTTTC; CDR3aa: CASSHLSSGANVLTF
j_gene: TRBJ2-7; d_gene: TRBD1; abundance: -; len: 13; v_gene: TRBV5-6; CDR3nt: TGTGCCAGCAGCCCGGGACAGACCTACGAGCAGTACTTC; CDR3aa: CASSPGQTYEQYF